The T cell receptor (beta chain) described here comes from a study of T-cell reconstitution after alpha-beta-depleted transplantation in children. The TCRbeta library was prepared with unique molecular identifiers. In TCRdb, the PCR reads were re-called with MiXCR into one record per CDR3 protein. The table shows almost 250,000 distinct CDR3 sequences, with 20% to 30% occurring only once. Remarks on this clonotype: Its specificity is not known.

Study-level points and caveats: By about two months after transplant, alpha-beta T cells reportedly arose from several hundred graft clones that had expanded.

The CDR3 loop spans 16 amino acids. Germline-derived CDR1 and CDR2 are WSHSY and SAAADI. Trimming cost V 2 bases and J 2 bases; bases outside gene matches: 2. This receptor was identified in a girl aged 2 to 10 with Fanconi anemia, due to receive a stem cell transplant. V and J are TRBV10-2 and TRBJ2-7; 14 bases are a match to TRBD2. The sample here was PBMCs, taken before TCRalphabeta/CD19-depleted stem cell transplant. CDR3 sequence (DNA): TGCGCCAGCAGTGAGGGGGGACTAGCGGGAGCCTACGAGCAGTACTTC. Its protein product is CASSEGGLAGAYEQYF.